This T cell receptor (beta chain) was captured in a study of vaccination effects on CD4 cells after COVID-19. Across the study: A few million PBMC were seeded per well and grown in the presence of around 10 IU/ml IL-2 and about 10 ug/ml peptides.

V gave up 2 bases and J gave up 7 bases, with 15 bases separating them. Germline CDR1 SGHRS, CDR2 YFSETQ. The CDR3 spans 15 residues. Following culture for approximately ten days, CD4+ T cells were isolated. The data were produced by immunoSEQ multiplex PCR, yet TCRdb's version contains in-frame clones alone and is incomplete. The sample includes around 45,000 clones, about three quarters of them seen just once. With regard to this clone: Its antigen remains unknown.

The chain joins TRBV5-1 to TRBJ1-4, with no clear D. The sample consisted of CD4+ T cells from PBMCs cultured without peptide, taken before COVID-19 vaccination. The TCR originated in a human donor who had a prior SARS-CoV-2 infection. CDR3 DNA: TGCGCCAGCAGCTTTTCATCCCCGAGCGGTGAAAAACTGTTTTTT. Its translation is CASSFSSPSGEKLFF.